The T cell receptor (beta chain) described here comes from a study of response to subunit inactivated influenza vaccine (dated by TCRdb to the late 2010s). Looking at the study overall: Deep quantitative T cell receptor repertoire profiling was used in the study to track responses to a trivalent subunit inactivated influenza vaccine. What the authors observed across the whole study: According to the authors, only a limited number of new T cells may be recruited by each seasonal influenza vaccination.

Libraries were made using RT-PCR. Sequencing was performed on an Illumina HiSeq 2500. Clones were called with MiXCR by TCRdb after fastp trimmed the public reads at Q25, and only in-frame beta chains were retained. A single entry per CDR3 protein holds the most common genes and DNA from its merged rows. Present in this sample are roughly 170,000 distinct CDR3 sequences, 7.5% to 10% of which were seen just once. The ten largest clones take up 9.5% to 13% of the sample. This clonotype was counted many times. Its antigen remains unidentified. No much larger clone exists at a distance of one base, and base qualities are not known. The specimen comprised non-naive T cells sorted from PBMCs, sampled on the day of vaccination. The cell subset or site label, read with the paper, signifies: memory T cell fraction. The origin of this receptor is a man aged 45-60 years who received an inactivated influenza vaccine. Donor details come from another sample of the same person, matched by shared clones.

For the CDR3, the sequence is CASSFGAGSSYEQYF. The DNA is TGTGCCAGCAGTTTCGGGGCGGGAAGCTCCTACGAGCAGTACTTC. The V gene is TRBV12-3 or TRBV12-4 and the J gene is TRBJ2-7; D gene: possibly TRBD2, on 6 matching bases. The junction carries 12 bases between V and J, which are trimmed by 3 bases and 0 bases respectively. Including the terminal cysteine and phenylalanine, the CDR3 comprises 15 residues. Just CDR3 DNA is preserved here, 45 bases in frame from base 1.